The present T cell receptor (beta chain) was sequenced within a study of shared clonotypes between healthy human individuals. Whole-study context: Aged 18 to 49, the donors were a couple of women and three men.

Comments on this clone: Its matching antigen is unknown.

Libraries were prepared by immunoSEQ multiplex PCR; TCRdb keeps only in-frame clonotypes and omits some of them. In the table there are hundreds of thousands of clones, about 74% of which are singletons. Both subsets, CD45RA+ naive and CD45RA-negative memory, were split from the CD4+ cells. Study-wide findings and caveats: The genetic and exposure-history diversity represented was limited by few donors. A few donors shared about 5% of their naive CD4 clonotypes.

This clonotype originated in a woman in her thirties in good health. The sequencing sample was made of memory CD4+ T cells sorted from blood. Indicated subset: CD45RA-negative fraction.

This CDR3 reads CASSLRGLDETQYF. The CDR3 coding sequence is TGTGCCAGCAGCTTAAGGGGCCTCGATGAGACCCAGTACTTC. This chain links TRBV7-3 with TRBJ2-5, with D possibly matching TRBD1 (5 bases). The germline V gene has CDR1 SGHTA and CDR2 FQGTGA. Trimming pared 1 base from V and 5 bases from J, leaving 11 bases between. The CDR3 has 14 amino acids.